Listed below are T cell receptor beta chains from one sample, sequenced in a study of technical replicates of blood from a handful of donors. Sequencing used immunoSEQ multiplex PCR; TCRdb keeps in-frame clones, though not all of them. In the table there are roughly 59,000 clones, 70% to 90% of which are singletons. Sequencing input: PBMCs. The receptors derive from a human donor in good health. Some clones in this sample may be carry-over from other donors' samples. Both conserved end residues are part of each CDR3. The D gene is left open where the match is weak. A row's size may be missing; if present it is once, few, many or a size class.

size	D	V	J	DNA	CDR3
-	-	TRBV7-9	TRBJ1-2	TGTGCCAGCAGCTCGCAAGGGGTTACTGGCTACACCTTC	CASSSQGVTGYTF
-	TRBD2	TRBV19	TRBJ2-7	TGTGCCAGTAGCCGGACTAGCGGGACCTACGAGCAGTACTTC	CASSRTSGTYEQYF
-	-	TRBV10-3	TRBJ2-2	TGTGCCATCTACAGAGATCGTGCCGGGGAGCTGTTTTTT	CAIYRDRAGELFF
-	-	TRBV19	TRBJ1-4	TGTGCCGCGATACAGGGTGAAAAACTGTTTTTT	CAAIQGEKLFF
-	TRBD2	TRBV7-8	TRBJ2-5	TGTGCCAGCAGTTTCCTCTGGACTAGCGGGCATAGGGCCCAGTACTTC	CASSFLWTSGHRAQYF
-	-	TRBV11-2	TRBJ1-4	TGTGCCAGCAGCCCCCGAACCATCGGGGGTGAAAAACTGTTTTTT	CASSPRTIGGEKLFF
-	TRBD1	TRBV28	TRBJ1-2	TGTGCCAGCAGTCCAAACAGGGGGACATCGGAGGGCTACACCTTC	CASSPNRGTSEGYTF
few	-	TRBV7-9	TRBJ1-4	TGTGCCAGCAGCTTAAAAACGCAGGGCGAAAAACTGTTTTTT	CASSLKTQGEKLFF
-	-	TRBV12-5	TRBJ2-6	TGTGCTAGTTACCGGGACTCTGGGGCCAACGTCCTGACTTTC	CASYRDSGANVLTF
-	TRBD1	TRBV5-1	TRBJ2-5	TGCGCCAGCAGCTTACAGGGGGAGACCCAGTACTTC	CASSLQGETQYF
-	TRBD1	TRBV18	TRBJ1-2	TGTGCCAGCTCTCTCTCCGAACCAGGGGGCTATGGCTACACCTTC	CASSLSEPGGYGYTF
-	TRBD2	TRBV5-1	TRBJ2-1	TGCGCCAGCAGTCCCGGGGGTAGCGGGGCCCTCAATGAGCAGTTCTTC	CASSPGGSGALNEQFF
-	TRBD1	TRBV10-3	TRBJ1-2	TGTGCCATCAGTGAGGGCCGGACAGGCAACTATGGCTACACCTTC	CAISEGRTGNYGYTF
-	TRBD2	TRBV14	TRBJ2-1	TGTGCCAGCAGCCCCTGGACTAGCGGGAAGAATGAGCAGTTCTTC	CASSPWTSGKNEQFF
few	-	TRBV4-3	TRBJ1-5	TGCGCCAGCAGCCAAGGATGGAGGGAACAGCCCCAGCATTTT	CASSQGWREQPQHF
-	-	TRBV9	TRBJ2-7	TGTGCCAGCAGCGTAGGAACAGAATACGAGCAGTACTTC	CASSVGTEYEQYF
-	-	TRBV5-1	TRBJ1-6	TGCGCCAGCAGCTGGGGGCAGGGCGTGGCACCCCTCCACTTT	CASSWGQGVAPLHF